Listed below are T cell receptor beta chains from one sample, sequenced in a study of blood T cell repertoires in COVID-19. Here immunoSEQ multiplex PCR was the method, and the copy in TCRdb shows in-frame clones only, minus some. The sample consists of just over 300,000 clones, 85% to 90% of them appearing once. The sequencing input was peripheral blood. The receptor source for this set is a woman aged 25-40 years with COVID-19, enrolled during active disease. The CDR3 runs from the conserved cysteine through the conserved F or W. The order of the fields is clone size, V gene, J gene, CDR3 protein. Only some rows state a clone size, as once, few, many or a class for expanded clones.

>.|TRBV4-3|TRBJ2-4
CASSQGTGKSGIQYF
>.|TRBV7-9|TRBJ1-4
CASSLAGSVEKLFF
>.|TRBV27|TRBJ1-5
CASSPRTGGRSNQPQHF
>.|TRBV11-3|TRBJ1-1
CASSSRQGRTEAFF
>few|TRBV5-1|TRBJ2-7
CASSAGTGVEYEQYF
>.|TRBV11-1|TRBJ1-4
CASSLSLRREKLFF
>.|TRBV18|TRBJ1-6
CASSPGTQHNSPLHF
>.|TRBV5-6|TRBJ1-3
CASSLAGGRNTIYF
>.|TRBV28|TRBJ1-3
CASSVEQGYSGNTIYF
>once|TRBV7-9|TRBJ1-2
CASSLTGPTYGYTF
>.|TRBV5-1|TRBJ1-4
CASSTPQGAATNEKLFF
>.|TRBV7-9|TRBJ2-2
CASSLGTSGSNTGELFF
>.|TRBV3-1/TRBV3-2|TRBJ1-4
CASSQGQGDEKLFF
>few|TRBV7-2|TRBJ2-5
CASSLSPSSGGPKDF
>once|TRBV5-1|TRBJ1-3
CASSLAPLTLPEGNTIYF
>.|TRBV3-1/TRBV3-2|TRBJ1-1
CASRGLGQQAFF
>.|TRBV27|TRBJ1-2
CASSLREVGYTF
>.|TRBV4-1|TRBJ1-4
CASSESRKLFF
>.|TRBV7-9|TRBJ1-1
CASSPTGNTEAFF
>.|TRBV12-3/TRBV12-4|TRBJ2-3
CASSRVFSDTQYF
>.|TRBV10-2|TRBJ2-3
CASSDMRAITDTQYF
>.|TRBV19|TRBJ1-5
CASSTDRGGNQPQHF